These 9 T cell receptor beta chains were all obtained from the same sample, sequenced in a study of shared clonotypes between healthy human individuals. Produced via immunoSEQ multiplex PCR; TCRdb's table is partial and in-frame only. The profile shows about 2 million clones, 85% to 95% of them singletons. Material: naive CD4+ T cells sorted from blood. Stated subset: CD45RA+ positively selected. These receptors were collected from a man in his late teens or twenties in good health.

The rearrangement uses TRBV2 and TRBJ2-7; maybe TRBD1 (5 bases). The V and J ends lost 8 bases and 7 bases respectively, with 24 bases between them. Germline-derived CDR1 and CDR2 are SNHLY and FYNNEI. The CDR3 is 15 amino acids. CDR3 sequence reads: CASEPGPGFKGEQYF. CDR3 in DNA: TGTGCCAGCGAACCGGGCCCAGGGTTCAAAGGGGAGCAGTACTTC.

This chain joins TRBV9 and TRBJ1-2; no clear D gene. V was clipped by 0 bases and J by 0 bases, with 9 bases between them. Germline-derived CDR1 and CDR2 are SGDLS and YYNGEE. The CDR3 totals 15 residues. CDR3 region: CASSVAASTNYGYTF. CDR3 in DNA: TGTGCCAGCAGCGTAGCGGCCAGCACTAACTATGGCTACACCTTC.

For this clone: A read error may be the cause here, since a much bigger clone is one base away. This chain joins TRBV6-6 and TRBJ2-1, with D uncertain. V lost 6 bases and J lost 8, with 8 bases in between. CDR3 size: 11 residues. The germline V gene encodes CDR1 MNHNY and CDR2 SVGAGI (reference sequence). The CDR3 protein is CASSQPYEQFF. In DNA, the CDR3 is TGTGCCAGCAGCCAACCGTATGAGCAGTTCTTC.

The CDR3 DNA reads TGTGCCAGCAGCCCCGGGACAGGGAAAGACGAGCAGTACTTC. Amino acid sequence: CASSPGTGKDEQYF. The rearrangement joins TRBV11-3 to TRBJ2-7; TRBD1 agrees at 9 bases. V shed 5 bases and J 5 bases; nucleotides not matched to a gene: 7. Germline V lookup: CDR1 SGHNT, CDR2 YENEEA. The CDR3 covers 14 residues. Full variable domain (missing parts from reference TRBV11-3 and TRBJ2-7): EAGVVQSPRYKIIEKKQPVAFWCNPISGHNTLYWYLQNLGQGPELLIRYENEEAVDDSQLPKDRFSAERLKGVDSTLKIQPAELGDSAVYLCASSPGTGKDEQYFGPGTRLTVT.

The chain uses TRBV18 and TRBJ1-1; D unresolved. V was clipped by 6 bases and J by 3 bases, with 14 bases between them. The V gene's germline CDR1 is KGHSH and CDR2 LQKENI. The CDR3 covers 14 residues. CDR3 residues: CASSLNLEYTEAFF. CDR3 DNA sequence: TGTGCCAGCTCGCTGAACTTAGAGTACACTGAAGCTTTCTTT.

The chain has TRBV19 and TRBJ2-2; D is possibly TRBD1 (6 bases). The CDR3 covers 17 residues. The germline V and J ends were trimmed by 3 bases and 4 bases, with 18 bases remaining between them. Germline assignment: CDR1 LNHDA and CDR2 SQIVND (reference sequence). CDR3 protein: CASSMDLAGGLTGELFF. The CDR3, as DNA: TGTGCCAGTAGTATGGACCTTGCTGGGGGCCTCACCGGGGAGCTGTTTTTT. The full variable domain, with the rest looked up from reference TRBV19 and TRBJ2-2, is DGGITQSPKYLFRKEGQNVTLSCEQNLNHDAMYWYRQDPGQGLRLIYYSQIVNDFQKGDIAEGYSVSREKKESFPLTVTSAQKNPTAFYLCASSMDLAGGLTGELFFGEGSRLTVL.

V usage is TRBV5-1 and J usage is TRBJ2-5; no clear D. This CDR3 is built from 12 residues. Germline lookup yields CDR1 SGHRS and CDR2 YFSETQ. DNA for the CDR3: TGCCCCAAGTGTGTGGTAATGGAGACCCAGTACTTC. This encodes CPKCVVMETQYF.

DNA for the CDR3: TGTGCCAGCAGCGTACGAGGGGGCTTCAATGAGCAGTTCTTC. This gives the protein CASSVRGGFNEQFF. The chain recombines TRBV9 with TRBJ2-1; 7 bases match TRBD1. The CDR3 contains 14 residues. CDR1 and CDR2 (germline): SGDLS, YYNGEE. The junction had 4 bases not matched to a gene; V was cut back by 1 base and J by 6 bases.

The chain's CDR3 is CASSSREYSEAFF. The CDR3 region has the DNA TGTGCCAGCAGCTCCAGGGAATACTCTGAAGCTTTCTTT. The rearrangement links TRBV11-2 to TRBJ1-1; a weak D match, TRBD1 (5 bases). The CDR3 has 13 amino acids. V lost 4 bases and J 6 bases, leaving 12 bases between the germline ends. The germline gives CDR1 SGHAT, CDR2 FQNNGV.